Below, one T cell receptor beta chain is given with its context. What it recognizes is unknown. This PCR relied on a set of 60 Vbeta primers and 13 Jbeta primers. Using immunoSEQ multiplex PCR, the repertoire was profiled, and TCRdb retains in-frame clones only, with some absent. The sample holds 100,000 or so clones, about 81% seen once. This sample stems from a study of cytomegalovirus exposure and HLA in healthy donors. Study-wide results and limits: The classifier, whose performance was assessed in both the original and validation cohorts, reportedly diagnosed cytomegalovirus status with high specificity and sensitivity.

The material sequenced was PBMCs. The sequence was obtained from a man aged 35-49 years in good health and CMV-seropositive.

The CDR3 here is CASSYGGQGIYGYTF. CDR3 nucleotide sequence: TGTGCCAGCAGTTACGGGGGACAGGGCATATATGGCTACACCTTC. This rearrangement joins TRBV6-5 to TRBJ1-2; 9 nucleotides match TRBD1. The length of the CDR3 is 15 residues. Trimming took 2 bases from V and 5 from J; bases not matched to a gene: 6. Germline lookup yields CDR1 MNHEY and CDR2 SVGAGI.